The subject of this entry is one TCR beta chain. Its antigen has not been determined. Per-base qualities were not stored, and no clone one base away is much larger. TCR beta repertoires were profiled from peripheral blood of some 13 young patients with multiple sclerosis to demonstrate the VDJtools post-analysis software. The multiple sclerosis patients were children and adolescents ranging in age from about 6 to 17 years. The sample comes from a study of post-analysis software for immune sequencing data (dated by TCRdb to the mid-2010s). In terms of the full investigation: Relapsing-remitting, secondary progressive and progressive-relapsing multiple sclerosis were recorded as disease courses, and subtype annotation was lacking for some patients. The patient repertoires were compared against about 10 previously published healthy control repertoires obtained from donors aged roughly 6 to 28 years. A subset of samples was prepared in parallel using single-end sample barcoding, then pooled and co-amplified after Illumina adapter ligation. The paper's findings and limits, for the study overall: Significantly lower normalized Chao1 diversity was found in multiple sclerosis patients than in controls, suggesting substantial peripheral T-cell clonal expansion. The control group was slightly older than the multiple sclerosis patient group. When samples were clustered directly using the F measure, samples prepared in the same batch co-clustered strongly, which prompted a batch-effect correction.

The protocol used for the library was PCR. The sequencer listed for this sample is Illumina HiSeq 2500. Unique molecular identifiers were incorporated into TCR beta cDNA libraries to reduce PCR and sequencing biases. Every 1 to 10 million input T cells yielded approximately 500,000 cDNA molecules, meaning each molecule approximated one T cell. Patient libraries were prepared and sequenced with the same protocol used for the earlier healthy control dataset. Within a given batch, samples were prepared together, multiplexed and sequenced on the same HiSeq lane. Per the authors' processing: MIGEC was used to process the raw barcoded reads, and molecular identifier groups with only a single read were discarded before consensus assembly and CDR3 extraction. VDJtools was used for post-analysis of the clonotype tables, with diversity normalized by down-sampling every dataset to the smallest sample size. Repertoire overlap clustering matched CDR3 amino acid but not nucleotide sequences to correct batch-related cross-sample contamination. TCRdb passed the public sequencing reads through fastp at Q25 and MiXCR, retaining productive beta sequences. One record per CDR3 amino acid sequence lists the most common genes and DNA. V and J calls and clone size were set by TCRdb, not the authors. Across this sample there are around 190,000 distinct CDR3 sequences, with roughly 30% seen only once. The ten biggest clones cover about 3.7% of the sample.

This TCR was sampled from a girl aged 2 to 17 with multiple sclerosis. The sample comprised blood.

The DNA sequence reads TGTGCCAGCAGCCCGACAGTTAACTATGGCTACACCTTC. It translates as CASSPTVNYGYTF. The chain was built from TRBV5-5 and TRBJ1-2; matching of 5 bases hints at TRBD1 as the D gene. The cysteine opens and the phenylalanine closes a CDR3 of 13 amino acids. The retained sequence is limited to the CDR3, 39 bases, with the frame set at the first base. From a lookup of the germline V gene (reference sequence), CDR1 and CDR2 are SGHKS and YYEKEE. V is reduced by 4 bases and J by 1 base, leaving a spacing of 8 bases between them.